This record covers a single T cell receptor beta chain. 5'RACE template switching added a universal primer site and UMIs to TCR cDNA. TCRdb analysed the 5' RACE reads with MiXCR anew, one entry per CDR3 protein. The sample has 250,000 to 400,000 distinct CDR3 sequences; approximately 4.5% are singletons. These data come from a study of T cells after yellow fever vaccination. The source of this sequence is a young man who received the YFV17D yellow fever vaccine. The sequenced sample was PBMCs, obtained 15 days after the yellow fever booster vaccination.

CDR3 sequence (DNA): TGTGCCAGCTCCCGGGGGGCGGATGGCAATCAGCCCCAGCATTTT. Amino acid sequence: CASSRGADGNQPQHF. V usage is TRBV25-1 and J usage is TRBJ1-5, with a possible D match to TRBD1 (6 bases). V lost 8 bases and J 2 bases, leaving 16 bases between the germline ends. The CDR3 has 15 residues. Germline V CDR1 and CDR2: MGHDK, SYGVNS.